Sequencing of this T cell receptor (beta chain) was carried out in a study of cytomegalovirus exposure and HLA in healthy donors. Remarks on this clone: The antigen remains unidentified.

13 Jbeta primers and 60 Vbeta primers were used for the PCR. Per the original methods: Roughly 10 million shared chains were among about 80 million unique TCR beta chains counted in a later analysis. The repertoire was sequenced with immunoSEQ multiplex PCR; TCRdb's copy has only in-frame clones and lacks some. From that table come the V and J calls and clone size; the DNA was used to work out D and trimming. Among about 190,000 clones listed, 83% were seen once. Findings and caveats of the study: In a later analysis, a missense DCLRE1C variant was linked to TCR beta V- and J-gene trimming. Per a later analysis, HLA-associated TCR beta chains showed more clonal expansion than other, equally common TCR beta chains.

The source material was PBMCs. The TCR sequence derives from a man aged 40-55 years in good health and CMV-seropositive.

CDR3 region: CASSPLPPATNEKLFF. CDR3 coding DNA: TGTGCCAGCTCTCCTCTTCCTCCGGCAACTAATGAAAAACTGTTTTTT. The chain carries TRBV18 and TRBJ1-4; D gene uncertain. The CDR3 covers 16 residues. The V and J ends lost 6 bases and 0 bases respectively, with 14 bases between them. The germline gives CDR1 KGHSH, CDR2 LQKENI.